The clone carrying this T cell receptor (beta chain) was counted at least ten times. The antigen remains undetermined. The data are from a study of T-cell memory formation after mild COVID-19. Study in general: Among the donors, TCR clusters were largely specific to each donor.

A single record per CDR3 protein comes from TCRdb applying MiXCR to the 5' RACE reads. The sample includes a few hundred thousand distinct CDR3 sequences, roughly 14% of them seen just once. The germline gives CDR1 SGDLS, CDR2 YYNGEE. This CDR3 spans 16 amino acids. V shed 2 bases and J shed 4 bases, with 19 bases lying between them. General study results and limits: Cross-reactive memory apparently joined, as some responding clones appeared in pre-infection memory. Clones that got smaller from day 15 to 85 had even CD4/CD8, while clones growing later tipped toward CD4+. Shrinking CD4+ clones were chiefly CM and EM; CD8+ ones were chiefly EMRA.

The sequenced sample consisted of PBMCs or a T cell subset sorted from them (not recorded which). The rearrangement joins TRBV9 to TRBJ2-7; D tentatively reads TRBD1 or TRBD2 (6 bases each). The sequence derives from a man aged 18 to 35 who had mild COVID-19 (a few samples of this study predate the infection). Cell type and time point are not known. DNA for the CDR3: TGTGCCAGCAGCGTTCTAGAGGGGGGTTCTCGGTACGAGCAGTACGTC. Translated: CASSVLEGGSRYEQYV.